These 11 T cell receptor beta chains were sequenced from one sample in a study of blood T cell repertoires in COVID-19. Using immunoSEQ multiplex PCR, the repertoire was profiled, and TCRdb retains in-frame clones only, with some absent. The table shows 97,000 or so clones, with about 80% occurring only once. Input material: peripheral blood. The receptors come from a man aged 65-85 years with acute or convalescent COVID-19.

This chain uses TRBV19 with TRBJ2-2, with 9 bases matching TRBD1. CDR1 and CDR2 (germline): LNHDA, SQIVND (reference sequence). The ends lost 7 bases at V and 0 bases at J; junction bases unmatched: 6. CDR3 length: 16 residues. The CDR3 coding sequence is TGTGCCAGTACGCCCCGGGACAGGGCGAACACCGGGGAGCTGTTTTTT. Translating gives CASTPRDRANTGELFF.

The V gene is TRBV5-1, the J gene TRBJ2-2; 7 bases match TRBD2. The CDR3 covers 16 residues. Germline V gives CDR1 SGHRS, CDR2 YFSETQ. Trimming took 0 bases from V and 3 from J; bases not matched to a gene: 5. CDR3 amino acids: CASSLVAGVYTGELFF. The CDR3 DNA is TGCGCCAGCAGCTTGGTTGCGGGGGTTTACACCGGGGAGCTGTTTTTT.

This clone was found once. The chain employs TRBV9 and TRBJ2-3, with TRBD1 as a possible D gene (6 bases). The CDR3 is 15 amino acids. V lost 4 bases and J 9 bases, leaving 21 bases between the germline ends. Germline assignment: CDR1 SGDLS and CDR2 YYNGEE. The CDR3 DNA follows: TGTGCCAGCAGCCCTCCCGGGACAAATGAGAGGACGCAGTATTTT. Encoded protein: CASSPPGTNERTQYF.

The chain is built from TRBV4-3 and TRBJ1-5, with TRBD1 matching over 12 bases. The junction had 12 bases not matched to a gene; V was cut back by 4 bases and J by 8 bases. The CDR3 length is 17 residues. CDR1 and CDR2 (germline): LGHNA, YSLEER. The CDR3 nucleotides read TGCGCCAGCAGCCTCGGGACAGGGGGCAAGATGGTGGAGCCCCAGCATTTT. This gives the protein CASSLGTGGKMVEPQHF.

This chain links TRBV29-1 with TRBJ1-1; 8 nucleotides agree with TRBD1. Germline CDR1 is SQVTM and CDR2 is ANQGSEA. J was trimmed by 3 bases and V by 4 bases; bases with no gene match: 4. The CDR3 is made up of 13 amino acids. The CDR3: CSVADRGDTEAFF. The CDR3 nucleotides are TGCAGCGTTGCTGACAGGGGAGACACTGAAGCTTTCTTT.

The chain couples TRBV4-2 to TRBJ2-3, with D unresolved. CDR1 is LGHNA and CDR2 is YNFKEQ in the germline V gene. The ends were cut back, 4 bases at V and 1 base at J, with 9 bases in the middle. The CDR3 loop spans 14 amino acids. The CDR3 sequence: CASSRILGTDTQYF. CDR3 coding DNA: TGTGCCAGCAGCCGAATCTTAGGCACAGATACGCAGTATTTT.

The V call is TRBV6-5, the J call TRBJ1-1, with no clear D. The V end was cut by 0 bases, the J end by 5 bases, with 7 bases between. This CDR3 region has 13 residues. Germline V gene lookup returns CDR1 MNHEY and CDR2 SVGAGI. CDR3 DNA: TGTGCCAGCAGTTACTCGACTCGTACTGAAGCTTTCTTT. Residues: CASSYSTRTEAFF.

This clone was counted a few times. V and J are TRBV14 and TRBJ1-6; D is unclear. Germline CDR1 SGHDN, CDR2 FVKESK. The CDR3 sequence is 17 residues long. Between the trimmed V and J ends, which lost 4 bases and 9 bases, there was a span of 22 bases. In nucleotides, the CDR3 is TGTGCCAGCAGCCCTCGGCTTTCGGTGAGTGGAGGTTCACCCCTCCACTTT. Translated, it gives CASSPRLSVSGGSPLHF.

V and J are TRBV16 and TRBJ2-7; D is possibly TRBD2 (5 bases). V lost 4 bases and J lost 0, with 10 bases in between. The CDR3 consists of 14 residues. Germline values: CDR1 KGHSY, CDR2 FQNENV. CDR3 bases: TGTGCCAGCAGCCCCACTAGACTCTCCTACGAGCAGTACTTC. This gives the protein CASSPTRLSYEQYF.

The chain carries TRBV7-8 and TRBJ2-5, with TRBD2 matching 12 bases. There are 16 residues in the CDR3. V trimming: 4 bases; J trimming: 3 bases; junction bases outside the gene matches: 6. The germline CDR1 and CDR2 sequences are SGHVS and FQNEAQ. CDR3 sequence: CASSSLRLAGEETQYF. Written as DNA, the CDR3 is TGTGCCAGCAGCTCCCTCCGACTAGCGGGAGAAGAGACCCAGTACTTC.

The chain employs TRBV29-1 and TRBJ2-1; maybe TRBD2 (6 bases). V shed 4 bases and J shed 0 bases, with 10 bases lying between them. This CDR3 contains 14 residues. Germline V lookup: CDR1 SQVTM, CDR2 ANQGSEA. In DNA, the CDR3 is TGCAGCGTTGCCCCCGGGGGCTCCTACAATGAGCAGTTCTTC. Protein: CSVAPGGSYNEQFF.